This T cell receptor (beta chain) was observed in a study of long-term antiretroviral therapy in people with HIV. CDR3 size: 18 residues. Germline CDR1 LGHNA, CDR2 YNFKEQ. J lost 3 bases, V lost 0 bases, and 5 bases had no gene match. A v3.0 immunoSEQ assay was performed at survey level. This table comes from immunoSEQ multiplex PCR, and its TCRdb copy is limited to in-frame clones, with some not included. Of approximately 30,000 clones listed, around four fifths are singletons. The chain combines TRBV4-2 with TRBJ2-1; the match to TRBD2 covers 13 bases. The source is a man aged 18-30 years with HIV. The sample in question was unsorted PBMCs, obtained 0.8 years before starting antiretroviral therapy. CDR3 region: CASSQDTSGGAIYNEQFF. The CDR3 nucleotides are TGTGCCAGCAGCCAAGATACTAGCGGGGGGGCAATCTACAATGAGCAGTTCTTC.